This entry lists 9 T cell receptor beta chains sequenced from one sample in a study of graft-versus-host responses after intestinal transplantation. The table came from immunoSEQ multiplex PCR; TCRdb's copy has only in-frame clones and leaves some out. The sample has 35,000 to 45,000 clones, over 85% seen once. The material sequenced was PBMCs, taken 734 days after intestinal transplantation. These receptors originate from a human patient who received an intestinal transplant, so some T cells may come from the graft donor.

The DNA for the CDR3 is TGTGCCAGCAGCTTGAGCAGAGAGACCCAGTACTTC. It codes for CASSLSRETQYF. J is TRBJ2-5 and V is TRBV5-4; D remains ambiguous. The germline V gene encodes CDR1 SGHNT and CDR2 YYREEE (reference sequence). The length of the CDR3 is 12 residues. Trimming pared 1 base from V and 4 bases from J, leaving 5 bases between.

This chain connects TRBV5-4 to TRBJ1-5; 8 nucleotides align to TRBD1. Per the germline V gene, CDR1 is SGHNT and CDR2 is YYREEE (reference sequence). Trimming cost V 0 bases and J 2 bases; bases outside gene matches: 10. The CDR3 runs 18 residues. The CDR3, as DNA: TGTGCCAGCAGCTTGGGGCAGGGGGCTCCCCTTGGCAATCAGCCCCAGCATTTT. Translated: CASSLGQGAPLGNQPQHF.

The chain carries TRBV7-3 and TRBJ2-7; no firm D call. Trimming left V 2 bases short and J 2 bases short, with 7 bases between. Germline V CDR1 and CDR2: SGHTA, FQGTGA. This CDR3 is built from 13 residues. DNA of the CDR3: TGTGCCAGCAGCTTATACCATACCTACGAGCAGTACTTC. Translation: CASSLYHTYEQYF.

The chain uses TRBV4-1 and TRBJ1-2; TRBD1 is a possible D gene (5 bases). The CDR3 has 15 amino acids. V dropped 5 bases and J dropped 8 bases, with 21 bases sitting between them. Germline V gene lookup returns CDR1 MGHRA and CDR2 YSYEKL. CDR3 in amino acids: CASSLTGTLDNGYTF. For the CDR3, the DNA is TGCGCCAGCAGCTTGACCGGGACCCTCGATAACGGCTACACCTTC.

J is TRBJ2-5 and V is TRBV10-2; D uncertain. The CDR3 runs to 15 residues. Per the germline V gene, CDR1 is WSHSY and CDR2 is SAAADI. V gave up 10 bases and J gave up 1 base, with 19 bases separating them. The DNA of the CDR3 is TGCGCCACCGCTTCCCCCCTGGTCGTCCAAGAGACCCAGTACTTC. Translating gives CATASPLVVQETQYF.

This rearrangement joins TRBV7-3 to TRBJ2-1; the match to TRBD2 covers 12 bases. The CDR3 loop spans 14 amino acids. V lost 5 bases, J lost 5 bases, and 1 base stayed unmatched. CDR1 is SGHTA and CDR2 is FQGTGA in the germline V gene. DNA of the CDR3: TGTGCCAGCAGCCGACTAGCGGGAGACAATGAGCAGTTCTTC. Its translation is CASSRLAGDNEQFF.

This clone was found once. The rearrangement links TRBV19 to TRBJ1-1; weak D call: TRBD1 (6 bases). V was clipped by 3 bases and J by 5 bases, with 13 bases between them. Germline loops: CDR1 LNHDA, CDR2 SQIVND (reference sequence). The CDR3 consists of 14 residues. The CDR3: CASSMWGRGTEAFF. The CDR3 DNA follows: TGTGCCAGTAGTATGTGGGGGCGAGGGACTGAAGCTTTCTTT.

The V gene is TRBV5-6, the J gene TRBJ2-7; TRBD2 aligns across 11 bases. The junction had 14 bases not matched to a gene; V was cut back by 0 bases and J by 3 bases. This CDR3 comprises 19 residues. Germline loops: CDR1 SGHDT, CDR2 YYEEEE. The CDR3 sequence: CASSLVDWAGTSGSYEQYF. The CDR3, as DNA: TGTGCCAGCAGCTTGGTCGACTGGGCGGGGACTAGCGGCAGCTACGAGCAGTACTTC.

This clone was observed once. The chain couples TRBV21-1 to TRBJ1-6. TRBV21-1 is designated a pseudogene. The length of the CDR3 is 15 residues. The CDR3 DNA reads TGTGCCAGCAGCAAGGAGGCGGCTCCAAATTCACCCCTCCACTTT. This encodes CASSKEAAPNSPLHF.